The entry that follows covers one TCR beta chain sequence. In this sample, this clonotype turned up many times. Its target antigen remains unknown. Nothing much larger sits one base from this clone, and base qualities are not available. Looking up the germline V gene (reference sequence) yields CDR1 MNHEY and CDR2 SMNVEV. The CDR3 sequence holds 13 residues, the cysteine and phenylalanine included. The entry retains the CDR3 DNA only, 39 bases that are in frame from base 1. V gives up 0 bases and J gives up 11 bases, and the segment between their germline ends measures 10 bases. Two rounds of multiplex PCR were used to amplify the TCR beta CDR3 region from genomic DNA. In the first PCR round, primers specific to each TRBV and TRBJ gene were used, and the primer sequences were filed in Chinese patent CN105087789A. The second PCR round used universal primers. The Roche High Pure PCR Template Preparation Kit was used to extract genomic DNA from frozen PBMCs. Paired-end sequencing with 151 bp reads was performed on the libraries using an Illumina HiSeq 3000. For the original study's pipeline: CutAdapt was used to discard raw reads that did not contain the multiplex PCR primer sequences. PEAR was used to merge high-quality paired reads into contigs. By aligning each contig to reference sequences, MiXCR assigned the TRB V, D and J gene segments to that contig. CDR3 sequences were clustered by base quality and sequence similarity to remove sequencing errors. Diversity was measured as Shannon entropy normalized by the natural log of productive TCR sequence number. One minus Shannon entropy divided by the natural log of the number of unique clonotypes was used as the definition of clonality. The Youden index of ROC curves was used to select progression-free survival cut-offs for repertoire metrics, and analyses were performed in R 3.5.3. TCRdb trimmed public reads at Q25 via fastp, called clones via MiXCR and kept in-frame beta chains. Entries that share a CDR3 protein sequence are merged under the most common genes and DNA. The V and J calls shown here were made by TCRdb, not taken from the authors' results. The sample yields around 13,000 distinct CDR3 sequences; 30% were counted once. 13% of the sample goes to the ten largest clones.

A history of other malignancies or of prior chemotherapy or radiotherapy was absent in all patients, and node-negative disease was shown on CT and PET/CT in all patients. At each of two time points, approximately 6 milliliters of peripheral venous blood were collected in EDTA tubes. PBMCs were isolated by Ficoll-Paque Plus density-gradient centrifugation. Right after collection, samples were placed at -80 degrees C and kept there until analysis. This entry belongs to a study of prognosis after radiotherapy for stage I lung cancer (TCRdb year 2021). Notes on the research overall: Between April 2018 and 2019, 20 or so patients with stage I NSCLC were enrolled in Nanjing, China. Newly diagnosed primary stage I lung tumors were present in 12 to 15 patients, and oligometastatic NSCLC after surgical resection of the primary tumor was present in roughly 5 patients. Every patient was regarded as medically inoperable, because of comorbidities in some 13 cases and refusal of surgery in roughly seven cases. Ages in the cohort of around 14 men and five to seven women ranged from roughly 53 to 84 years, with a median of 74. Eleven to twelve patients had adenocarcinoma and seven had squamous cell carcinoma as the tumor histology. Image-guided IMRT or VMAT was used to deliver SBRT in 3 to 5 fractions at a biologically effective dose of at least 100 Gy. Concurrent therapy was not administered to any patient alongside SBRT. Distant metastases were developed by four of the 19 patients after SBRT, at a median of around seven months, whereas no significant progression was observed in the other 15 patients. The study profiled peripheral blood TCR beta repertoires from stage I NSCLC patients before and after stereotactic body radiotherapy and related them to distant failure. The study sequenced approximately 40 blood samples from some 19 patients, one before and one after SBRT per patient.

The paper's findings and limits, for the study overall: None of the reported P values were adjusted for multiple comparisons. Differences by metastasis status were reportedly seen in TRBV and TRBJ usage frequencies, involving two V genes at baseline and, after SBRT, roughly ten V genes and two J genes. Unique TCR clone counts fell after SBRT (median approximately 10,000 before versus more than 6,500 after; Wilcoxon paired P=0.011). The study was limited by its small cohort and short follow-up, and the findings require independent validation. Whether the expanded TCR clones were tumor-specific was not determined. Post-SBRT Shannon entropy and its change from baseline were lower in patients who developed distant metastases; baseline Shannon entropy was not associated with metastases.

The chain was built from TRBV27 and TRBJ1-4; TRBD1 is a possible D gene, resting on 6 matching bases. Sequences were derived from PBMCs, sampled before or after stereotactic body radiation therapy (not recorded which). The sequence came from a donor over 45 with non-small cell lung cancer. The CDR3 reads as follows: CASSLSWRGKLFF. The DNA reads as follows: TGTGCCAGCAGTTTATCGTGGAGGGGGAAACTGTTTTTT.